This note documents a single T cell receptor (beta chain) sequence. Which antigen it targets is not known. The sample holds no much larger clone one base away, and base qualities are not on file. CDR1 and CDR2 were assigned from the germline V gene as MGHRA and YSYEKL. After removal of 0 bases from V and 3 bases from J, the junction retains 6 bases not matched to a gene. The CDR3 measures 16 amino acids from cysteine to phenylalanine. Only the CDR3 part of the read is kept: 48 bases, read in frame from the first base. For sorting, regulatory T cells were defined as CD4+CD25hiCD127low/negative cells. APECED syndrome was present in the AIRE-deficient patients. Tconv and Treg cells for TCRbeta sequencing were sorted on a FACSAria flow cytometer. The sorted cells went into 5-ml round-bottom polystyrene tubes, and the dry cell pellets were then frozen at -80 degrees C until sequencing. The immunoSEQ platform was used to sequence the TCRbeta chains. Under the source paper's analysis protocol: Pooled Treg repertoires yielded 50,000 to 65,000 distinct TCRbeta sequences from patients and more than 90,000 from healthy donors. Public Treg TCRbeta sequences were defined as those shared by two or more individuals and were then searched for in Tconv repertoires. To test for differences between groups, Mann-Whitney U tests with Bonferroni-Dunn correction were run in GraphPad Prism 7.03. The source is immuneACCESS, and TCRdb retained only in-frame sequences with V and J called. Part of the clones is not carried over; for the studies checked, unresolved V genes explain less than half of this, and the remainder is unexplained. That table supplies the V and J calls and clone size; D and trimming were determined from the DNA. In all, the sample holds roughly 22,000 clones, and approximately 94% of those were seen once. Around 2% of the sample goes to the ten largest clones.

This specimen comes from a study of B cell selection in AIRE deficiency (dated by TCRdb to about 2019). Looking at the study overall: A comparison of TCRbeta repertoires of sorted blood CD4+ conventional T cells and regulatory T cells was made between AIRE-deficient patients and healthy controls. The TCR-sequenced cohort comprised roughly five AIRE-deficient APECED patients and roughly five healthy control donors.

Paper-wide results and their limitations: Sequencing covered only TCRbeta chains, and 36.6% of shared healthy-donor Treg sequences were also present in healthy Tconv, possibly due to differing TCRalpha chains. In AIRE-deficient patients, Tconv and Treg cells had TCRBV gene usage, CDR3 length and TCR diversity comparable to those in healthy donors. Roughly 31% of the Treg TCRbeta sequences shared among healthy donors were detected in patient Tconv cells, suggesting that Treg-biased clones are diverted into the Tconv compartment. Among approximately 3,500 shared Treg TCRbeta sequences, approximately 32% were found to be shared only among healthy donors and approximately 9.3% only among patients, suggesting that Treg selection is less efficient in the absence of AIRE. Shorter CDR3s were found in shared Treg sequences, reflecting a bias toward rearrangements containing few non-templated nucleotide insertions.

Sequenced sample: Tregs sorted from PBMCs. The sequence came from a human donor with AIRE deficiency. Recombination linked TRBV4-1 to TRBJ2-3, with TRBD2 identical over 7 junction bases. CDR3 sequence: CASSQEASGWTDTQYF. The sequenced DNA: TGCGCCAGCAGCCAAGAGGCTAGCGGTTGGACAGATACGCAGTATTTT.